The sequence of this T cell receptor (beta chain) was determined in a study of identical twins. Study-level points and caveats: Researchers caution that invariant MAIT and iNKT cells could partly confound zero-insertion analyses. The study found excess low generation probability among twin-shared out-of-frame alpha sequences.

The CDR3 runs to 14 residues. The V gene's germline CDR1 is PRHDT and CDR2 FYEKMQ (reference sequence). The germline V and J ends were trimmed by 5 bases and 3 bases, with 11 bases remaining between them. TCRdb redid the calling of the 5' RACE reads with MiXCR, one entry per CDR3 protein. Of 400,000 to 550,000 distinct CDR3 sequences in the sample, roughly an eighth are singletons; the top ten hold approximately 0.98%. On this clonotype itself: Antigen unknown.

This sample also appeared in a second study, on yellow fever vaccine responses in identical twins.

The rearrangement joins TRBV13 to TRBJ2-4; D may be TRBD1 (6 bases). The sequence was collected from a woman younger than 35 in good health. The specimen sequenced was CD4+ T cells sorted from blood. CDR3 DNA: TGTGCCAGCAGCCCTGGACAGAGCAAAAACATTCAGTACTTC. Translation gives CASSPGQSKNIQYF.